This entry lists 9 T cell receptor beta chains sequenced from one sample in a study of shared clonotypes between healthy human individuals. TCRdb's table, derived via immunoSEQ multiplex PCR, lists solely in-frame clones and lacks some. The table records approximately 2,000,000 clones, 92% of them present only once. The sequencing sample was made of naive CD4+ T cells from PBMCs. Subset in this sample: CD45RA+ positively selected. These receptors were obtained from a man younger than 35 in good health. Some clones in this sample may be carry-over from other donors' samples.

The gene calls are TRBV4-3 and TRBJ1-2; D remains unclear. In germline, CDR1 is LGHNA, CDR2 YSLEER. The CDR3 is 16 amino acids. Trimming removed 1 base from V and 1 base from J, with 13 bases in between. The CDR3 sequence is CASSQAKAGGNYGYTF. The DNA of the CDR3 is TGCGCCAGCAGCCAAGCGAAGGCTGGAGGTAACTATGGCTACACCTTC.

The chain uses TRBV7-2 and TRBJ1-2; D unclear. CDR1 and CDR2 from the germline V gene are SGHTA and FQGNSA. V was clipped by 5 bases and J by 4 bases, with 20 bases between them. The length of the CDR3 is 16 residues. CDR3 sequence (DNA): TGTGCCAGCAGCCAAGGTAGACCCCCGGGAGCCTATGGCTACACCTTC. Translating it yields CASSQGRPPGAYGYTF.

Regarding this clone: The sample contains more than one DNA sequence encoding this CDR3. J is TRBJ1-3 and V is TRBV5-1; D gene ambiguous. V lost 5 bases to trimming and J lost 0 bases, with 6 bases between them. The CDR3 covers 13 residues. Looked up from germline, CDR1 is SGHRS and CDR2 is YFSETQ. CDR3 sequence reads: CASSLSSGNTIYF. In nucleotides, the CDR3 is TGCGCCAGCAGTTTGAGCTCTGGAAACACCATATATTTT.

This chain connects TRBV28 to TRBJ1-2; D is unclear. V lost 10 bases and J lost 4, with 13 bases in between. This CDR3 is 12 amino acids long. The germline gives CDR1 MDHEN, CDR2 SYDVKM. CDR3 nucleotides: TGTGCCATCCGAGGGAACCCCTATGGCTACACCTTC. Translating gives CAIRGNPYGYTF.

This chain uses TRBV9 with TRBJ2-5; D gene ambiguous. In germline, CDR1 is SGDLS, CDR2 YYNGEE. Between the trimmed V and J ends, which lost 4 bases and 1 base, there was a span of 11 bases. The CDR3 extends over 14 amino acids. The CDR3 sequence is CASSPFVGQETQYF. CDR3 in DNA: TGTGCCAGCAGCCCCTTCGTCGGCCAAGAGACCCAGTACTTC. The variable domain in full, with the rest retrieved from reference TRBV9 and TRBJ2-5, is DSGVTQTPKHLITATGQRVTLRCSPRSGDLSVYWYQQSLDQGLQFLIQYYNGEERAKGNILERFSAQQFPDLHSELNLSSLELGDSALYFCASSPFVGQETQYFGPGTRLLVL.

In its sample, this clone was seen once. The chain recombines TRBV25-1 with TRBJ2-3; 11 bases map to TRBD1. V dropped 8 bases and J dropped 2; count of bases not matched to a gene: 6. CDR1 is MGHDK and CDR2 is SYGVNS in the germline V gene. The CDR3 runs 15 residues. Written as DNA, the CDR3 is TGTGCCAGCGGATTAGGACAGGGGGCCACAGATACGCAGTATTTT. Amino acid sequence: CASGLGQGATDTQYF.

The genes are TRBV28 and TRBJ2-1; D gene ambiguous. Deletions cut 5 bases from V and 2 bases from J, with 10 bases between. Germline V lookup: CDR1 MDHEN, CDR2 SYDVKM. The CDR3 has 14 residues. DNA of the CDR3: TGTGCCAGCAGTGTACCGGGTCCCTACAATGAGCAGTTCTTC. It yields the protein CASSVPGPYNEQFF.

The chain is built from TRBV6-6 and TRBJ1-3; D is uncertain. V gave up 7 bases and J gave up 0 bases, with 16 bases separating them. Germline loops: CDR1 MNHNY, CDR2 SVGAGI (reference sequence). The CDR3 contains 16 residues. The CDR3 coding sequence is TGTGCCAGCATGGGTTTCGGGGTGAGCTCTGGAAACACCATATATTTT. Encoded protein: CASMGFGVSSGNTIYF.

The chain links TRBV6-1 to TRBJ2-1; D possibly corresponds to TRBD2 (6 bases). From germline, CDR1 is MNHNS and CDR2 SASEGT. Between the trimmed V and J ends, which lost 2 bases and 8 bases, there was a span of 16 bases. This CDR3 has 15 residues. The CDR3 DNA is TGTGCCAGCAGTGAACGAGCGGGCAGGGTTGATGAGCAGTTCTTC. This encodes CASSERAGRVDEQFF.